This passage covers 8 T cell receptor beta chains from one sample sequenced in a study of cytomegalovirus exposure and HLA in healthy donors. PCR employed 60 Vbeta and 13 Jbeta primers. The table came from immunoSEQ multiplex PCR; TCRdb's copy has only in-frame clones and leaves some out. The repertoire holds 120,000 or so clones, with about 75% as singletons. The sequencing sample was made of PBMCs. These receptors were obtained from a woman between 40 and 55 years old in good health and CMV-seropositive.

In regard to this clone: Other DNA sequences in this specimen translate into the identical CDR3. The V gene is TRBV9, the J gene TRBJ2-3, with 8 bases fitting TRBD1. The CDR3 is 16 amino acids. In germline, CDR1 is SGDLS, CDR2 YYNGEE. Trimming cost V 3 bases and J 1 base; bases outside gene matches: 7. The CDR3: CASSGRQGAGTDTQYF. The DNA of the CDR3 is TGTGCCAGCAGCGGAAGGCAGGGGGCTGGCACAGATACGCAGTATTTT.

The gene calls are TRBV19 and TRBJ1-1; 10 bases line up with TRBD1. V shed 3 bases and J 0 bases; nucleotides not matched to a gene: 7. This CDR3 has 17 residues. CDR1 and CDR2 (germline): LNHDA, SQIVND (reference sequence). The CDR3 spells CASSIPGQGGMNTEAFF. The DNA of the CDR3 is TGTGCCAGTAGTATCCCCGGACAGGGGGGAATGAACACTGAAGCTTTCTTT.

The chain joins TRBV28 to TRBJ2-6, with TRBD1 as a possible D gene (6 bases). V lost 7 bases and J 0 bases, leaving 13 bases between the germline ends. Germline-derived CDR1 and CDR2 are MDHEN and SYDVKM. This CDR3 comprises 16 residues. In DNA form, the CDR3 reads TGTGCCAGCACACAGGGCGGTGGCTCTGGGGCCAACGTCCTGACTTTC. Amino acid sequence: CASTQGGGSGANVLTF.

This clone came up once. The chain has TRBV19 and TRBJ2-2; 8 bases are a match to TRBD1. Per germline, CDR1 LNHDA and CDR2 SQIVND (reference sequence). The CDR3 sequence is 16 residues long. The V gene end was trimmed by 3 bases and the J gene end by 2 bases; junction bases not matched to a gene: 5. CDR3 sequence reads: CASSMAQGANTGELFF. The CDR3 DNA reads TGTGCCAGTAGTATGGCTCAGGGGGCCAACACCGGGGAGCTGTTTTTT. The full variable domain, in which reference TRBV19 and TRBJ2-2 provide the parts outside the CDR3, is DGGITQSPKYLFRKEGQNVTLSCEQNLNHDAMYWYRQDPGQGLRLIYYSQIVNDFQKGDIAEGYSVSREKKESFPLTVTSAQKNPTAFYLCASSMAQGANTGELFFGEGSRLTVL.

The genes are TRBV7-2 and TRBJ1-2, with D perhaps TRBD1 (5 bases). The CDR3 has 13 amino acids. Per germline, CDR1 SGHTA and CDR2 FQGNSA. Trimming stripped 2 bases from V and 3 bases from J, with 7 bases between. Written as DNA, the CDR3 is TGTGCCAGCAGCTTACAGGGTTACTATGGCTACACCTTC. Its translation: CASSLQGYYGYTF.

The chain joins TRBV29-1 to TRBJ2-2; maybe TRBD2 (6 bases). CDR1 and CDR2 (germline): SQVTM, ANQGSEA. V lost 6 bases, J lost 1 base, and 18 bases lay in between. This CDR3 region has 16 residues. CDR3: CSVHPGGRGNTGELFF. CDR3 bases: TGCAGCGTCCACCCGGGCGGGCGGGGGAACACCGGGGAGCTGTTTTTT.

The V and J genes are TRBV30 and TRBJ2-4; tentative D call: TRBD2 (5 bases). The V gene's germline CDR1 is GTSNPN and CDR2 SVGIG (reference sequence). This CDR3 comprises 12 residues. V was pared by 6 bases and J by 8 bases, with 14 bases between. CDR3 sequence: CACRTPPDIQYF. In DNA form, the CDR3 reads TGTGCCTGCCGGACTCCTCCCGACATTCAGTACTTC.

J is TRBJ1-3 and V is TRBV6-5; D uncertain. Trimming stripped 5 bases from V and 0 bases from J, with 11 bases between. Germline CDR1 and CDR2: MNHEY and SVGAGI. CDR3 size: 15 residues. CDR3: CASSQTTFSGNTIYF. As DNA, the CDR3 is TGTGCCAGCAGTCAGACAACCTTCTCTGGAAACACCATATATTTT.